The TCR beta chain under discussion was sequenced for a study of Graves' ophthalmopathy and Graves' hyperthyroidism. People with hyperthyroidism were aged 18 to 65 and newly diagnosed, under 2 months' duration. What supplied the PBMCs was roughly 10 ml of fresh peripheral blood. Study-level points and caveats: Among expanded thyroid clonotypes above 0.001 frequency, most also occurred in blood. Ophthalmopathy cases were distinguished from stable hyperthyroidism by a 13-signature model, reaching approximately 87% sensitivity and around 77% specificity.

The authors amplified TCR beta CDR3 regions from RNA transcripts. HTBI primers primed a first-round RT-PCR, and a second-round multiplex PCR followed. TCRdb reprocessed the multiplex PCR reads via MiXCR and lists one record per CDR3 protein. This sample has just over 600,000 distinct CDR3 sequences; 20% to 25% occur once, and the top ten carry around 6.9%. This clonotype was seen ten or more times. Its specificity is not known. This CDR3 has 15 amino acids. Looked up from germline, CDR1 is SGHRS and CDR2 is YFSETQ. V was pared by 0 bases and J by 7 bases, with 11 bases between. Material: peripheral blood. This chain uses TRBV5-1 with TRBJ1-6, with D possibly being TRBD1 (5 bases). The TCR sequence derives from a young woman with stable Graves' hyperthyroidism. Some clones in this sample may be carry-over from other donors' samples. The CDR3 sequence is CASSLVEGWNSPLHF. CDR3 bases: TGCGCCAGCAGCTTGGTCGAGGGGTGGAATTCACCCCTCCACTTT.